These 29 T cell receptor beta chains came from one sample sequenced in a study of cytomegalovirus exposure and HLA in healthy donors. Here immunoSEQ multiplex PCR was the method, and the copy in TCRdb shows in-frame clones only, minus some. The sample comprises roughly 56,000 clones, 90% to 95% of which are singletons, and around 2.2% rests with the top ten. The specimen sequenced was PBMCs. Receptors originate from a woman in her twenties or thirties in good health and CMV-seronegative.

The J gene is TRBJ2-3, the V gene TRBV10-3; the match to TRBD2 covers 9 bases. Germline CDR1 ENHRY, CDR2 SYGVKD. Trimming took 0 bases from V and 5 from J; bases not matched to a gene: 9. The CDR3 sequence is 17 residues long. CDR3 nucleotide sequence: TGTGCCATCAGTGAGTCGATGGCGGGAGGGCAGGGAGATACGCAGTATTTT. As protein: CAISESMAGGQGDTQYF.

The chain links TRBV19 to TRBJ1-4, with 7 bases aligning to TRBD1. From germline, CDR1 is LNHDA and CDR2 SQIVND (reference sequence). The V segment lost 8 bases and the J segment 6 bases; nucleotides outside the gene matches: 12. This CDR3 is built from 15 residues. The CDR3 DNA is TGTGCCAGTCACGAACTTAGGGGACAGTATGAAAAACTGTTTTTT. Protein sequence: CASHELRGQYEKLFF.

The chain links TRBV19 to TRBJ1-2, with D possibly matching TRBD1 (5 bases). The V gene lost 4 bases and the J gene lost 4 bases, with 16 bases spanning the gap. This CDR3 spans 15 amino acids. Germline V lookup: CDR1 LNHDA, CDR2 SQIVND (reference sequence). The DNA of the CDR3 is TGTGCCAGTAGTAGGGGCCAGACGTTTCCCTATGGCTACACCTTC. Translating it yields CASSRGQTFPYGYTF.

CDR3 DNA: TGCGCCAGCAGCCAAGACCTGACAGGGTATACCGGGGAGCTGTTTTTT. Translated: CASSQDLTGYTGELFF. V usage is TRBV4-3 and J usage is TRBJ2-2, with TRBD1 matching over 7 bases. Germline values: CDR1 LGHNA, CDR2 YSLEER. There are 16 residues in the CDR3. J lost 5 bases, V lost 0 bases, and 6 bases had no gene match.

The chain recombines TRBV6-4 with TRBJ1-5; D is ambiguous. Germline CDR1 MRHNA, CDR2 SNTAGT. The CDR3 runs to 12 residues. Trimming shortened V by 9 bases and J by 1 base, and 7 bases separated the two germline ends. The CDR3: CARVESNQPQHF. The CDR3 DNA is TGTGCCAGGGTTGAGAGCAATCAGCCCCAGCATTTT.

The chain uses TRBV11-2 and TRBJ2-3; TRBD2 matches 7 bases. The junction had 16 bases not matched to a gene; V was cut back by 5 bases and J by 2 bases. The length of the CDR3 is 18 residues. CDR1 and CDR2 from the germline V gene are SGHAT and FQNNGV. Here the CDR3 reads CASSERVSSGEYTDTQYF. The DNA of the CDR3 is TGTGCCAGCAGCGAACGTGTATCCAGCGGGGAATACACAGATACGCAGTATTTT.

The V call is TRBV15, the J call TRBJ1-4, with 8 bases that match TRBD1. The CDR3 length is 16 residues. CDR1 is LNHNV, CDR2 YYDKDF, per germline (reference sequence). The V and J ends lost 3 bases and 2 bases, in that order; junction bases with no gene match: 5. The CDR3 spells CATSRSPGGTNEKLFF. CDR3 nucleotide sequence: TGTGCCACCAGCAGGTCCCCAGGGGGCACTAATGAAAAACTGTTTTTT.

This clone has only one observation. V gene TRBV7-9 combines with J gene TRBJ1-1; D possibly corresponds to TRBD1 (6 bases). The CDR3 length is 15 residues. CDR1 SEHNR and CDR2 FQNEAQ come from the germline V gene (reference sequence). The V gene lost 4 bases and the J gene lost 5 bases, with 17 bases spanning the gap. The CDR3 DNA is TGTGCCAGCAGCTCGCGTCAGGGGATAACGACTGAAGCTTTCTTT. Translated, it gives CASSSRQGITTEAFF.

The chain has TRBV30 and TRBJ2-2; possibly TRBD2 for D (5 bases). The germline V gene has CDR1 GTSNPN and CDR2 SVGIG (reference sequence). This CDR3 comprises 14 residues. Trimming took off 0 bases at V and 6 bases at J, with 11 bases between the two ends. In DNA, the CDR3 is TGTGCCTGGAGTGTTTCTCGGGGAGCCGGGGAGCTGTTTTTT. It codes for CAWSVSRGAGELFF.

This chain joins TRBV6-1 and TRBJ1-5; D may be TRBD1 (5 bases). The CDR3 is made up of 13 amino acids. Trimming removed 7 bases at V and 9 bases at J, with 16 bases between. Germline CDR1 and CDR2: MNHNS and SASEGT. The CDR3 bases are TGTGCCAGCAACGATCTGGGGCTACGGCCCCAGCATTTT. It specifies CASNDLGLRPQHF.

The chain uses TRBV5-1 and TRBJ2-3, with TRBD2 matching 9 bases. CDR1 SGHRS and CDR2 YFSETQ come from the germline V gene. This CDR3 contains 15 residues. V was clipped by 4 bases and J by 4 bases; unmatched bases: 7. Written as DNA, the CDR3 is TGCGCCAGCAGCCGGGCGGGGGGGAGTCCAGATACGCAGTATTTT. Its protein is CASSRAGGSPDTQYF.

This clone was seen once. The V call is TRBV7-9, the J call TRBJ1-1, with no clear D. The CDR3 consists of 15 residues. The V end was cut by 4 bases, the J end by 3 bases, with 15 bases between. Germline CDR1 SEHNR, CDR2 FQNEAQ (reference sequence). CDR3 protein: CASSSEAPRHTEAFF. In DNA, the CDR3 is TGTGCCAGCAGCTCCGAAGCGCCGCGCCACACTGAAGCTTTCTTT.

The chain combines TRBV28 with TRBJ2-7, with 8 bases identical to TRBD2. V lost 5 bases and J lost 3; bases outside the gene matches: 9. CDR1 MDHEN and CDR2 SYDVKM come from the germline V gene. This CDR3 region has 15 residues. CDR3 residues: CASSPADGRDYEQYF. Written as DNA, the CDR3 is TGTGCCAGCAGTCCCGCGGACGGGAGGGACTACGAGCAGTACTTC.

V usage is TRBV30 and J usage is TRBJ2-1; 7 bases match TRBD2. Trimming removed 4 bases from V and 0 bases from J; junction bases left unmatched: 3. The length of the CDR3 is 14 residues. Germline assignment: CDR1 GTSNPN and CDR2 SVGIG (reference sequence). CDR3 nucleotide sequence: TGTGCCTGGACCGGCGGGAGCTCCTACAATGAGCAGTTCTTC. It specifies CAWTGGSSYNEQFF.

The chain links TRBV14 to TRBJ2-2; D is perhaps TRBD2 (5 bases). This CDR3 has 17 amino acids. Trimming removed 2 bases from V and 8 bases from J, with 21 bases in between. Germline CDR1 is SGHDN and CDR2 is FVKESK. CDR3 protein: CASSQSLDFPLPGELFF. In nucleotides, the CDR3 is TGTGCCAGCAGCCAATCCTTGGACTTTCCATTGCCGGGGGAGCTGTTTTTT.

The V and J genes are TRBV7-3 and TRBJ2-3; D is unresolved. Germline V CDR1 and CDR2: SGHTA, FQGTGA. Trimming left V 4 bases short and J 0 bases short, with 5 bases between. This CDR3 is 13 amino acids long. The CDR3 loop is CASSSFSTDTQYF. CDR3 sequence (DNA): TGTGCCAGCAGCTCCTTTAGCACAGATACGCAGTATTTT.

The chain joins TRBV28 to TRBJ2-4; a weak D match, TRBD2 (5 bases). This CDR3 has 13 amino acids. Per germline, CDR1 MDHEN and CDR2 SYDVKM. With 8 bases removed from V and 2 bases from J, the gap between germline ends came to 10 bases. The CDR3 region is CASGSLSKNIQYF. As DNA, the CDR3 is TGTGCCAGCGGGAGTCTATCCAAAAACATTCAGTACTTC. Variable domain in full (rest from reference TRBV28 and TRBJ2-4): DVKVTQSSRYLVKRTGEKVFLECVQDMDHENMFWYRQDPGLGLRLIYFSYDVKMKEKGDIPEGYSVSREKKERFSLILESASTNQTSMYLCASGSLSKNIQYFGAGTRLSVL.

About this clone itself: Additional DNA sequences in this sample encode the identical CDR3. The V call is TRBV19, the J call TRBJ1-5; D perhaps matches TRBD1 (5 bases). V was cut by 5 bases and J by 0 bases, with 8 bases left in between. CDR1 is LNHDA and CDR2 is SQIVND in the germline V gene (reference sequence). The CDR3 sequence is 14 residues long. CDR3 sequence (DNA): TGTGCCAGTAGTCCCAGGGATAGCAATCAGCCCCAGCATTTT. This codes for CASSPRDSNQPQHF.

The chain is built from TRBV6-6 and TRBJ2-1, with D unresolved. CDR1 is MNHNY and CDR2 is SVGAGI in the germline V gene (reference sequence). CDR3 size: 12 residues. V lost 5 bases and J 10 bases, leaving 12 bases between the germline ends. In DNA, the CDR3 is TGTGCCAGCAGTCCTTCGACTTCCGAGCAGTTCTTC. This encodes CASSPSTSEQFF.

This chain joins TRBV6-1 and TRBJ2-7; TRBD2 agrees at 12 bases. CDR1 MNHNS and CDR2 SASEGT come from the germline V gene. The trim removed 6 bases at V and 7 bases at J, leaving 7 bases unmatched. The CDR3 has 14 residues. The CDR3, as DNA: TGTGCCAGCAGGCCCGGACTAGCGGGACGTGAGCAGTACTTC. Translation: CASRPGLAGREQYF.

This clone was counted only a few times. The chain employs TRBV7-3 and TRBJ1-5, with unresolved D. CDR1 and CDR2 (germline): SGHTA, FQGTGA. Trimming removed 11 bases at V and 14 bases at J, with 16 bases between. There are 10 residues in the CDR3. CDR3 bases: TGTGCCCCCCCCGCCGTCCCAGAGCATTTT. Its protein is CAPPAVPEHF. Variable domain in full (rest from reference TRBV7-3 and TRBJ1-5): GAGVSQTPSNKVTEKGKYVELRCDPISGHTALYWYRQSLGQGPEFLIYFQGTGAADDSGLPNDRFFAVRPEGSVSTLKIQRTERGDSAVYLCAPPAVPEHFGDGTRLSIL.

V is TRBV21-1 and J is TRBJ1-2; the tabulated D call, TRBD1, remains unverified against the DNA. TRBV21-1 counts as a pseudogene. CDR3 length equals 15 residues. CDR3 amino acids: CASSKLRTASYGYTF. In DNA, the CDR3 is TGTGCCAGCAGCAAATTAAGGACAGCGAGCTATGGCTACACCTTC.

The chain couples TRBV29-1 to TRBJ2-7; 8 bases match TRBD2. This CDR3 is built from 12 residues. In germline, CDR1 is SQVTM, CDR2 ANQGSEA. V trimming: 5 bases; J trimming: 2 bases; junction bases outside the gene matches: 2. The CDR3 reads CSVLAGPYEQYF. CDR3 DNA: TGCAGCGTTCTAGCGGGCCCCTACGAGCAGTACTTC.

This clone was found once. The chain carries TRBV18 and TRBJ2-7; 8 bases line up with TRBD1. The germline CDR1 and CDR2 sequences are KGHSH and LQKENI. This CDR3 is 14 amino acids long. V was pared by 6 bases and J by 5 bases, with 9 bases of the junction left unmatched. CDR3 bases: TGTGCCAGCTCGCGTTTAGGACAGGGAAACGAGCAGTACTTC. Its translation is CASSRLGQGNEQYF.

CDR3: CASSSTDRGQTNQPQHF. CDR3 coding DNA: TGTGCCAGCAGTTCAACAGACAGGGGTCAGACCAATCAGCCCCAGCATTTT. V and J are TRBV2 and TRBJ1-5; TRBD1 agrees at 8 bases. Germline V gene lookup returns CDR1 SNHLY and CDR2 FYNNEI. The CDR3 runs 17 residues. The junction had 12 bases not matched to a gene; V was cut back by 5 bases and J by 3 bases.

CDR3 DNA: TGTGCCAGCAGCGCATTGGGCCTCTACAATGAGCAGTTCTTC. The encoded protein is CASSALGLYNEQFF. This chain links TRBV7-9 with TRBJ2-1; no clear D. Germline loops: CDR1 SEHNR, CDR2 FQNEAQ (reference sequence). Trimming took off 5 bases at V and 3 bases at J, with 11 bases between the two ends. The CDR3 is 14 residues long.

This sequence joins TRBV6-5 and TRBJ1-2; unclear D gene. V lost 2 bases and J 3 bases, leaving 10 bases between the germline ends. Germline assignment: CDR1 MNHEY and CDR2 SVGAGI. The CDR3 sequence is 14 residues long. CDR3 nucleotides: TGTGCCAGCAGTTACGAACCCGCGGACTATGGCTACACCTTC. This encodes CASSYEPADYGYTF.

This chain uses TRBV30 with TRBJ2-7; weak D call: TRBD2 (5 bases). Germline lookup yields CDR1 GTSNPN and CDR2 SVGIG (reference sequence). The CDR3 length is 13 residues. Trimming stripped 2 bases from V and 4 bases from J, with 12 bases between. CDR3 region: CAWSLGMSYEQYF. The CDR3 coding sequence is TGTGCCTGGAGTCTCGGGATGAGTTACGAGCAGTACTTC. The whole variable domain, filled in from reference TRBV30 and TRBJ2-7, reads SQTIHQWPATLVQPVGSPLSLECTVEGTSNPNLYWYRQAAGRGLQLLFYSVGIGQISSEVPQNLSASRPQDRQFILSSKKLLLSDSGFYLCAWSLGMSYEQYFGPGTRLTVT.

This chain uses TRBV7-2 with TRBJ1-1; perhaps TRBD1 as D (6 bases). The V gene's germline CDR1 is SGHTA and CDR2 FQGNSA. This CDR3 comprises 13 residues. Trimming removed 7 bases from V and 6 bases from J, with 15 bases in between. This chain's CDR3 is CASTPFNRAEAFF. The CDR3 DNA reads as TGTGCCAGCACTCCGTTCAACAGGGCTGAAGCTTTCTTT.